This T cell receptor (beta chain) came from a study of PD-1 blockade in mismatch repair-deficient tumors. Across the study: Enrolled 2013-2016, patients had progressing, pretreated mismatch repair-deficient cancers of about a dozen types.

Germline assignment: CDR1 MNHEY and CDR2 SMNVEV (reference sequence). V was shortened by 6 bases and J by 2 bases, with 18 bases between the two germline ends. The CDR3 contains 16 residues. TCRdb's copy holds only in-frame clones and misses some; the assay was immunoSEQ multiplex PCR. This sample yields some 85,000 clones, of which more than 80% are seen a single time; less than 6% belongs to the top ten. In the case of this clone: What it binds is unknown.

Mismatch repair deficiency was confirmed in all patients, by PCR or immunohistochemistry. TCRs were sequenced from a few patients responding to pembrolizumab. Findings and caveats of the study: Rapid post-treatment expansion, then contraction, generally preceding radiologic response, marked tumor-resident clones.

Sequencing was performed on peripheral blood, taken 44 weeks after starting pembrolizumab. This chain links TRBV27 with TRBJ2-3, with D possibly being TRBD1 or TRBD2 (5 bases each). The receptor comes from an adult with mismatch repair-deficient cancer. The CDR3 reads CASSAPGRTYTDTQYF. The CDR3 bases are TGTGCCAGCAGCGCCCCGGGACGGACCTACACAGATACGCAGTATTTT.